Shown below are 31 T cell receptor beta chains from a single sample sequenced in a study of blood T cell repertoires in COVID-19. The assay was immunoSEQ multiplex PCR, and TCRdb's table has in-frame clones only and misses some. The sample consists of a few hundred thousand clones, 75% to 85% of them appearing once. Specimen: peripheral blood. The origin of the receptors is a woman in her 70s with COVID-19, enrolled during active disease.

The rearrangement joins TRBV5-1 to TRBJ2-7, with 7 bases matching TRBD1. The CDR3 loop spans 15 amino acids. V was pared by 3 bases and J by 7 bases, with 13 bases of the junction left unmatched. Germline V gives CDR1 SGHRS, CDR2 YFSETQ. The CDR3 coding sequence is TGCGCCAGCAGCTGGATCGGGACAGCCCCCGGGGAGCAGTACTTC. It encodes CASSWIGTAPGEQYF.

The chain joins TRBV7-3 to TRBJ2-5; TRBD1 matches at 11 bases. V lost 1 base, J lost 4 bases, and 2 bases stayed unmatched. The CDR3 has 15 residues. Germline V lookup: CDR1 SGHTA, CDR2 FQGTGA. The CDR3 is CASSLIGTGGETQYF. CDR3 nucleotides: TGTGCCAGCAGCTTAATAGGGACAGGGGGAGAGACCCAGTACTTC.

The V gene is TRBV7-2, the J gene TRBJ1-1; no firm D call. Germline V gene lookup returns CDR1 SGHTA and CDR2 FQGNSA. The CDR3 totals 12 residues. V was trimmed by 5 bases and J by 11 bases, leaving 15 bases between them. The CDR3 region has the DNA TGTGCCAGCAGCCACCTGTTAGGGAGGGCTTTCTTT. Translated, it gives CASSHLLGRAFF.

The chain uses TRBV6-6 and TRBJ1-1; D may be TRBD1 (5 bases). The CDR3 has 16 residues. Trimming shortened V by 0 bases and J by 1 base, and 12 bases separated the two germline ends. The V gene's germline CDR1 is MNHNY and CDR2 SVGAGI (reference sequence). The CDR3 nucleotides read TGTGCCAGCAGTTACTCGGGAGGGGCCAGGAACACTGAAGCTTTCTTT. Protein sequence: CASSYSGGARNTEAFF.

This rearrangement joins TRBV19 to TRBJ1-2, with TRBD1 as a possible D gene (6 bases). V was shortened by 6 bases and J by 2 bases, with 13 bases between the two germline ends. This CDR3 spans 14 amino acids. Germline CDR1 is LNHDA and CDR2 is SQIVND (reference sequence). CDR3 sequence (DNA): TGTGCCAGTAGCCGGCGGACAGACAACTATGGCTACACCTTC. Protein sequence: CASSRRTDNYGYTF.

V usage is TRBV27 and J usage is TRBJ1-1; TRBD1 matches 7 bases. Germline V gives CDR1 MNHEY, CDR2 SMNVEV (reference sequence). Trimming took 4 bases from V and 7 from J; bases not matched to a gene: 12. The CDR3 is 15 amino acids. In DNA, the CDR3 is TGTGCCAGCAGTTACCGATCCACAGGGGTTGGTGAAGCTTTCTTT. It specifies CASSYRSTGVGEAFF.

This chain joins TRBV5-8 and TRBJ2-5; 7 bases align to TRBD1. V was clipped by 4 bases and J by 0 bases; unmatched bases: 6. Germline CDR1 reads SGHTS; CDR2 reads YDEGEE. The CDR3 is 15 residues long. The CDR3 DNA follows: TGTGCCAGCAGCCCCGGAACAGGGGACCAAGAGACCCAGTACTTC. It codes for CASSPGTGDQETQYF.

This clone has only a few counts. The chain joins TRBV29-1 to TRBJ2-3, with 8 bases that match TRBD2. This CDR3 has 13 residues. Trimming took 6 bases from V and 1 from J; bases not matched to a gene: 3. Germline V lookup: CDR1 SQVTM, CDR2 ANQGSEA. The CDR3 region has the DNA TGCAGCGTCCGAGCGGGGGGCACAGATACGCAGTATTTT. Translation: CSVRAGGTDTQYF.

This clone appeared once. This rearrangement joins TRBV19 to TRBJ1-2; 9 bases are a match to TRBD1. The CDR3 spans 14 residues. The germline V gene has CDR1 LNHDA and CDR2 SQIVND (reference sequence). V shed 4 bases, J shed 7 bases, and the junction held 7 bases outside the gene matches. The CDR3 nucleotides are TGTGCCAGTAGTACCGTGGGACAGGGTACTGGCTACACCTTC. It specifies CASSTVGQGTGYTF.

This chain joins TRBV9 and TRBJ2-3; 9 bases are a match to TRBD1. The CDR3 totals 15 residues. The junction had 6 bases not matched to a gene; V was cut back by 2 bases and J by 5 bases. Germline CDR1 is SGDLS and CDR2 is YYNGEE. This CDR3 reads CASSVRTGEQDTQYF. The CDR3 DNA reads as TGTGCCAGCAGCGTGCGGACAGGGGAACAAGATACGCAGTATTTT.

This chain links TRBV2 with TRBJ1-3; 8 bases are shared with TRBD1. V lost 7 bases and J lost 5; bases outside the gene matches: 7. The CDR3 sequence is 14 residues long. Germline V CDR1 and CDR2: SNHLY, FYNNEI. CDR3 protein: CASTIGQGRNTIYF. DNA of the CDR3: TGTGCCAGCACTATCGGACAGGGTAGAAACACCATATATTTT. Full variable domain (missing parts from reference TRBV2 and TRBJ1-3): EPEVTQTPSHQVTQMGQEVILRCVPISNHLYFYWYRQILGQKVEFLVSFYNNEISEKSEIFDDQFSVERPDGSNFTLKIRSTKLEDSAMYFCASTIGQGRNTIYFGEGSWLTVV.

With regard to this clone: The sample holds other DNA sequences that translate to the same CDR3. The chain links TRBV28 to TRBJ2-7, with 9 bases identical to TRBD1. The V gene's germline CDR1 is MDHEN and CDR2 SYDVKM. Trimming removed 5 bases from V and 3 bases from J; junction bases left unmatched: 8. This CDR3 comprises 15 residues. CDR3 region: CASSPPGQGDYEQYF. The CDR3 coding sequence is TGTGCCAGCAGTCCCCCGGGACAGGGAGACTACGAGCAGTACTTC.

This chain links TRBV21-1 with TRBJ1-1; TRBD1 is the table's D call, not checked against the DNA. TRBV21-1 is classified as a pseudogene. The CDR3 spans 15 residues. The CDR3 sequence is CASSFPQGVNTEAFF. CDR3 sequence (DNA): TGTGCCAGCAGCTTCCCACAGGGGGTGAACACTGAAGCTTTCTTT.

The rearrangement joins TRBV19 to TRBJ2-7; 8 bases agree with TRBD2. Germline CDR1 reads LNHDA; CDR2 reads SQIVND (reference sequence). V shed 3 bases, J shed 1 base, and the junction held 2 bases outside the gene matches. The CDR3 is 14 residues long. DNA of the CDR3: TGTGCCAGTAGTATGCGGGGGGTGTCCTACGAGCAGTACTTC. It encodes CASSMRGVSYEQYF.

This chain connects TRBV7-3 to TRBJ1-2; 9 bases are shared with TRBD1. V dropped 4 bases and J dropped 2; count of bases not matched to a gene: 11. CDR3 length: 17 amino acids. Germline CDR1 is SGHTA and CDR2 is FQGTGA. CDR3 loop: CASSSLPGQGLNYGYTF. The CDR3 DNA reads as TGTGCCAGCAGCTCACTCCCGGGACAGGGTCTAAACTATGGCTACACCTTC.

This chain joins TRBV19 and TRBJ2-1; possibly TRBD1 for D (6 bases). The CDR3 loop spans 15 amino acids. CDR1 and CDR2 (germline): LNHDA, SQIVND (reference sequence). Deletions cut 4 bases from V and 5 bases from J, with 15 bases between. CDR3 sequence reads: CASSRPGQGNNEQFF. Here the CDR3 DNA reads TGTGCCAGTAGTAGACCGGGACAAGGTAACAATGAGCAGTTCTTC.

Here the CDR3 reads CASSYSWTGSSGNTIYF. CDR3 DNA sequence: TGTGCCAGCAGTTACTCGTGGACGGGGAGCTCTGGAAACACCATATATTTT. V and J are TRBV6-2 or TRBV6-3 and TRBJ1-3; no reliable D call. Germline CDR1 MNHEY, CDR2 SVGEGT. The CDR3 totals 17 residues. Trimming cost V 0 bases and J 0 bases, with 12 bases left between them.

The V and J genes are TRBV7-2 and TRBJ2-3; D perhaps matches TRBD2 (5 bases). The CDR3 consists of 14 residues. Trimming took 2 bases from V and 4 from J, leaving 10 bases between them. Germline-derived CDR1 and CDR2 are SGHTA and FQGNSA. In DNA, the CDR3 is TGTGCCAGCAGCTTATCTAGCCCCCCAGATACGCAGTATTTT. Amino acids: CASSLSSPPDTQYF.

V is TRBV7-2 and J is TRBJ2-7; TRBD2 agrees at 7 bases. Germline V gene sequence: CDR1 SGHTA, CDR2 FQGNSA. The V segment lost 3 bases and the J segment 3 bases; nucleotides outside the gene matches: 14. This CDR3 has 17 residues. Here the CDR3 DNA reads TGTGCCAGCAGCTTGGGTGCGGGAGAGGCGTCCCTCTACGAGCAGTACTTC. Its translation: CASSLGAGEASLYEQYF. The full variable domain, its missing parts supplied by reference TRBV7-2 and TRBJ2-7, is GAGVSQSPSNKVTEKGKDVELRCDPISGHTALYWYRQSLGQGLEFLIYFQGNSAPDKSGLPSDRFSAERTGGSVSTLTIQRTQQEDSAVYLCASSLGAGEASLYEQYFGPGTRLTVT.

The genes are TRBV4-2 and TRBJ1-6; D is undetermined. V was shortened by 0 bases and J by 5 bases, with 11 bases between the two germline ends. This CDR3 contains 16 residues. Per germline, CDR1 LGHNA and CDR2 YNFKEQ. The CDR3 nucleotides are TGTGCCAGCAGCCAAGATCAGGACTGGGATAATTCACCCCTCCACTTT. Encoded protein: CASSQDQDWDNSPLHF.

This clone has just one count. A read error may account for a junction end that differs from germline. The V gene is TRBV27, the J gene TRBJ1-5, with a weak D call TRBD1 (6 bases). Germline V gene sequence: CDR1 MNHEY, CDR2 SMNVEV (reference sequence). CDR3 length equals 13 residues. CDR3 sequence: CASGGGGWQLQHF. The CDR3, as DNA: TGTGCCAGCGGGGGTGGGGGCTGGCAGCTCCAGCATTTT.

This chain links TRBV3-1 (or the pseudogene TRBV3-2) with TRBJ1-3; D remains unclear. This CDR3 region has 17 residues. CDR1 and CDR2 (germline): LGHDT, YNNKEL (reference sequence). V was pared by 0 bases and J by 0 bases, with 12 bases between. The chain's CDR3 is CASSQDPTGNSGNTIYF. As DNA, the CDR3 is TGTGCCAGCAGCCAAGACCCCACGGGGAACTCTGGAAACACCATATATTTT.

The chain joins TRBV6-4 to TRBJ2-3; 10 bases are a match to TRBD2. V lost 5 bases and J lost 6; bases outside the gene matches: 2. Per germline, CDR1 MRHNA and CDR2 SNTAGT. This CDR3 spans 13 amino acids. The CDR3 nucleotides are TGTGCCAGCAGTCGTAGCGGGGGGGATACGCAGTATTTT. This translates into CASSRSGGDTQYF.

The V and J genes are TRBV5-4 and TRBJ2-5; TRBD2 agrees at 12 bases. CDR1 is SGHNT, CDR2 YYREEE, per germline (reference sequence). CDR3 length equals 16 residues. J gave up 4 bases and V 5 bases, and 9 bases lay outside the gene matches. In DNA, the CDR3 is TGTGCCAGCAGGCCCTCTAGCGGGGGGGCCGCAGAGACCCAGTACTTC. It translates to CASRPSSGGAAETQYF.

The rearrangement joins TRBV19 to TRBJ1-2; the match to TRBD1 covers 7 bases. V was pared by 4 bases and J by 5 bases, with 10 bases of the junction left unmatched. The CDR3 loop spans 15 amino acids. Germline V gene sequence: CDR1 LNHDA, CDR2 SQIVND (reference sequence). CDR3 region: CASSTFRTGRYGYTF. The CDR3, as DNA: TGTGCCAGTAGTACCTTTCGGACAGGAAGGTATGGCTACACCTTC.

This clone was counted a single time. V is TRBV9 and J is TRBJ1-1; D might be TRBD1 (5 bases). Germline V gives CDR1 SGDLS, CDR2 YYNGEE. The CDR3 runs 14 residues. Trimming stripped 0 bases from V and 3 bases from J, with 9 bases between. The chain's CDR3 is CASSVGSGYTEAFF. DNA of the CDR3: TGTGCCAGCAGCGTAGGCTCAGGGTACACTGAAGCTTTCTTT.

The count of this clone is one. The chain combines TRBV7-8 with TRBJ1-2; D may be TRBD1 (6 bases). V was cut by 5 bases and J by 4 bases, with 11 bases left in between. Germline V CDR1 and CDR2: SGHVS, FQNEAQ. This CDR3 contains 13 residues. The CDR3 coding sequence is TGTGCCAGCAGCCAAGAGACAGGCTATGGCTACACCTTC. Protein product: CASSQETGYGYTF.

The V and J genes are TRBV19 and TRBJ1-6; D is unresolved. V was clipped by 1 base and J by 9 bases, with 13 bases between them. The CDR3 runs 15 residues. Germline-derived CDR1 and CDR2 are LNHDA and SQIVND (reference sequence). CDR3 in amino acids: CASSIAAAYGSPLHF. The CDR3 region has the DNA TGTGCCAGTAGTATAGCTGCCGCTTACGGTTCACCCCTCCACTTT.

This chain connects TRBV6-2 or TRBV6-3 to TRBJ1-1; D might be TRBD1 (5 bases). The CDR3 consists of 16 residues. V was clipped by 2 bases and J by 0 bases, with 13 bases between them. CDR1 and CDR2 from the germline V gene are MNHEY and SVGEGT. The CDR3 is CASSYGGTPMNTEAFF. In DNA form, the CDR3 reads TGTGCCAGCAGTTACGGAGGGACCCCCATGAACACTGAAGCTTTCTTT.

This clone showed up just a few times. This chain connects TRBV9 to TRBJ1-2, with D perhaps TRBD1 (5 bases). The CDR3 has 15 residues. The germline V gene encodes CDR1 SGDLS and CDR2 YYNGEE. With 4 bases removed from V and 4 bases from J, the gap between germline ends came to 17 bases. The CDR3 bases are TGTGCCAGCAGCCCCGGCTCAGGGTTACCCTATGGCTACACCTTC. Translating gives CASSPGSGLPYGYTF.

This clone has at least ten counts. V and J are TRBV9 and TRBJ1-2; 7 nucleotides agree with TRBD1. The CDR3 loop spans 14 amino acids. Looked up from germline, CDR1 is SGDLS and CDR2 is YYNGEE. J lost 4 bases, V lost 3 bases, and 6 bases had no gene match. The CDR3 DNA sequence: TGTGCCAGCAGCGCAAACAGGGGTCCCTATGGCTACACCTTC. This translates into CASSANRGPYGYTF.